This T cell receptor (beta chain) was identified during a study of cytomegalovirus exposure and HLA in healthy donors. Repertoires were generated with immunoSEQ multiplex PCR, while TCRdb's copy carries only in-frame clones and drops some. The sample yields 250,000 to 400,000 clones, around 87% seen once. General observations from the study: Using the classifier, cytomegalovirus status was reportedly diagnosed with high specificity and sensitivity. According to a subsequent analysis, TCR clusters identified in the first cohort showed a tendency to co-occur across the roughly 120 validation repertoires.

A remark on this clone: The antigen is unknown.

The CDR3 loop spans 14 amino acids. The germline CDR1 and CDR2 sequences are MNHEY and SVGAGI. V dropped 4 bases and J dropped 8 bases, with 17 bases sitting between them. The chain is built from TRBV6-5 and TRBJ1-2, with a tentative D call TRBD1 (6 bases). The clonotype comes from a woman in her thirties in good health and CMV-seropositive. Sequenced: PBMCs. CDR3 residues: CASSSTQTGSGYTF. Here the CDR3 DNA reads TGTGCCAGCAGTTCAACCCAGACAGGCTCGGGCTACACCTTC.